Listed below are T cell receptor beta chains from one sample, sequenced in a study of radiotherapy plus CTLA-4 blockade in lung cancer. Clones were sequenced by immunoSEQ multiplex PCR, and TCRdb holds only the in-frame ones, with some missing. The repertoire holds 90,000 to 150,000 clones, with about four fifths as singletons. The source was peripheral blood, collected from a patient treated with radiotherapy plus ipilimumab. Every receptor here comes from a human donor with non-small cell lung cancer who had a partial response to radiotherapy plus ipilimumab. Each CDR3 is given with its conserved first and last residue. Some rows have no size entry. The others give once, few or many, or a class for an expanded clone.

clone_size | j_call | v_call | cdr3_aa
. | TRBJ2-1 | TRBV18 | CASSPLAGENEQFF
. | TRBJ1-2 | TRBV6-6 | CASSYRDRAINGYTF
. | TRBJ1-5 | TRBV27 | CASSIRQGAHQPQHF
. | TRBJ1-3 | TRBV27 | CASSPISTGAGNTIYF
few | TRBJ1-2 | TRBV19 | CASSMRSNYGYTF
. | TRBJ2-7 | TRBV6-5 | CASRGADYEQYF
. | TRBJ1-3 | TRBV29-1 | CSVRLGNTIYF
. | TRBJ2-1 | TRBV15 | CATSRDFRGPYNEQFF
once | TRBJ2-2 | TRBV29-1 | CSVPGTANTGELFF
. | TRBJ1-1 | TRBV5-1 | CASGPMTGGNTEAFF
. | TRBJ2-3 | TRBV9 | CASSPQGYQDTQYF
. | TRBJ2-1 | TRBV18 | CASSPPPGGGFSEQFF
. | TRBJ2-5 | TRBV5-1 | CASSTDPQGLETQYF
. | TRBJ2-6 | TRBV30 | CAWSWDRGFSGANVLTF
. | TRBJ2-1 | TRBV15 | CATSRKTGGTYNEQFF
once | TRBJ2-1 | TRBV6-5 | CASMIRRSSYNEQFF
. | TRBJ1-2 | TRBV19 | CASSMPGLYGYTF
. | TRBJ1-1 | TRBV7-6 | CASSLNGGTNTEAFF
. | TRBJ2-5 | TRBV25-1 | CASSEFWLSSGTQYF
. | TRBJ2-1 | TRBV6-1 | CASSESSGSYNEQFF
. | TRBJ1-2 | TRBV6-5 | CASSEGDRGHGYTF
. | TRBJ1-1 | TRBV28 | CASAKGGALTEAFF
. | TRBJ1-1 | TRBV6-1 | CASSEVDRASEAFF
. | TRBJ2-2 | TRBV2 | CASSEAEREHTGELFF